Presented here are 32 T cell receptor beta chains from one specimen sequenced in a study of early T cells in non-severe SARS-CoV-2 infection. TCRdb passed the 5' RACE reads through MiXCR, listing each CDR3 protein once. The table has roughly 8,500 distinct CDR3 sequences, 4.8% seen once; the top ten hold approximately 9.7%. The sample comprised whole blood. The receptors stem from an adult who was a healthcare worker with PCR-confirmed SARS-CoV-2 infection or an uninfected control (not recorded which).

This clonotype has only a few counts. V gene TRBV21-1 combines with J gene TRBJ2-7; TRBD1, the D gene given by the table, was not confirmed from the DNA. TRBV21-1 has pseudogene status. The CDR3 contains 20 residues. The CDR3 sequence is CASSKASTYYRDKCLYEQYV. DNA for the CDR3: TGTGCCAGCAGCAAAGCCTCTACCTATTACCGGGACAAGTGCCTCTACGAGCAGTACGTC.

This clonotype was seen at least ten times. The chain joins TRBV10-1 to TRBJ2-1; possibly TRBD1 for D (5 bases). This CDR3 has 16 residues. Per the germline V gene, CDR1 is WNHNN and CDR2 is SYGVQD (reference sequence). Trimming removed 7 bases at V and 6 bases at J, with 22 bases between. CDR3 loop: CASTKPHTDRSNEQFF. Here the CDR3 DNA reads TGCGCCAGCACCAAACCACACACCGACAGATCCAATGAGCAGTTCTTC.

This clonotype was seen at least ten times. This chain links TRBV6-2 or TRBV6-3 with TRBJ2-1, with 7 bases lining up with TRBD2. The CDR3 totals 16 residues. Trimming cost V 6 bases and J 2 bases; bases outside gene matches: 10. Germline CDR1 and CDR2: MNHEY and SVGEGT. The CDR3 here is CASRPLREFPYNEQFF. CDR3 sequence (DNA): TGTGCCAGCAGGCCACTGCGGGAGTTCCCCTACAATGAGCAGTTCTTC.

The chain is built from TRBV6-5 and TRBJ2-1; D gene unclear. Trimming shortened V by 0 bases and J by 0 bases, and 6 bases separated the two germline ends. Germline V gene data show CDR1 as MNHEY and CDR2 as SVGAGI. This CDR3 region has 15 residues. CDR3 protein: CASSYSRSSYNEQFF. CDR3 bases: TGTGCCAGCAGTTACTCTCGCAGCTCCTACAATGAGCAGTTCTTC.

This clonotype has just a few counts. This rearrangement joins TRBV2 to TRBJ2-7, with D perhaps matching TRBD1 (6 bases). V was trimmed by 8 bases and J by 2 bases, leaving 13 bases between them. The CDR3 length is 13 residues. Looked up from germline, CDR1 is SNHLY and CDR2 is FYNNEI. CDR3 nucleotide sequence: TGTGCCAGCCAGCCTCGGACAGCCTACGAGCAGTACGTC. As protein: CASQPRTAYEQYV.

This clonotype is classed as medium-sized. The chain employs TRBV20-1 and TRBJ2-1; a weak D match, TRBD2 (5 bases). This CDR3 spans 14 amino acids. Trimming removed 7 bases from V and 5 bases from J, with 18 bases in between. CDR1 is DFQATT and CDR2 is SNEGSKA in the germline V gene (reference sequence). The CDR3 loop reads CSVPTPLVHNEQFF. The CDR3 DNA reads as TGCAGTGTTCCAACCCCACTAGTCCACAATGAGCAGTTCTTC.

The chain carries TRBV12-3 or TRBV12-4 and TRBJ2-1, with a tentative D call TRBD2 (5 bases). CDR3 size: 13 residues. V was pared by 10 bases and J by 2 bases, with 12 bases between. CDR3 residues: CATLEGPYNEQFF. For the CDR3, the DNA is TGTGCCACCCTAGAGGGCCCCTACAATGAGCAGTTCTTC.

This clonotype was found many times. This rearrangement joins TRBV6-2 or TRBV6-3 to TRBJ2-2; D ambiguous. Germline CDR1 reads MNHEY; CDR2 reads SVGEGT. V was pared by 4 bases and J by 8 bases, with 14 bases between. This CDR3 has 14 amino acids. CDR3 in DNA: TGTGCCAGCAGTTTGACCCCCGGCGAGGGGGAGCTGTTTTTT. Residues: CASSLTPGEGELFF.

Many counts were recorded for this clonotype. The chain employs TRBV19 and TRBJ1-5; TRBD1 matches at 7 bases. Germline CDR1 reads LNHDA; CDR2 reads SQIVND (reference sequence). The V gene end was trimmed by 6 bases and the J gene end by 3 bases; junction bases not matched to a gene: 2. CDR3 size: 13 residues. CDR3 DNA sequence: TGTGCCAGTAGCGGGACAGACAATCAGCCCCAGCATTTT. This encodes CASSGTDNQPQHF.

The chain recombines TRBV7-2 with TRBJ2-7, with D possibly being TRBD2 (6 bases). This CDR3 region has 14 residues. Germline V CDR1 and CDR2: SGHTA, FQGNSA. CDR3 protein: CASRLAVGPGEQYV. The CDR3 nucleotides read TGTGCCAGCAGGTTAGCGGTAGGACCAGGAGAGCAGTACGTC.

The CDR3, as DNA: TGTGCCAGCAGCCAAGAATCCGGGGACAGAAGCTCCTACGAGCAGTACTTC. This encodes CASSQESGDRSSYEQYF. This chain joins TRBV4-2 and TRBJ2-7; 7 bases fit TRBD1. V lost 0 bases, J lost 0 bases, and 8 bases stayed unmatched. From germline, CDR1 is LGHNA and CDR2 YNFKEQ. This CDR3 has 17 residues.

This clonotype has at least ten counts. The V call is TRBV19, the J call TRBJ1-1; D unresolved. The CDR3 runs to 12 residues. CDR1 LNHDA and CDR2 SQIVND come from the germline V gene (reference sequence). The V and J ends lost 4 bases and 10 bases respectively, with 13 bases between them. The CDR3 region has the DNA TGTGCCAGTAGTAGCGGGAGTCGTGTAGCTTTCTTT. This gives the protein CASSSGSRVAFF.

This clonotype appeared many times. The J gene is TRBJ2-1, the V gene TRBV3-1; D remains unclear. There are 13 residues in the CDR3. The ends were cut back, 4 bases at V and 7 bases at J, with 11 bases in the middle. Per germline, CDR1 LGHDT and CDR2 YNNKEL (reference sequence). The CDR3 loop is CASSLSSANEQFF. DNA of the CDR3: TGTGCCAGCAGCCTATCTTCGGCTAATGAGCAGTTCTTC.

By its share, this clonotype is medium-sized. J is TRBJ2-3 and V is TRBV6-5; D may be TRBD2 (6 bases). CDR3 size: 13 residues. Germline assignment: CDR1 MNHEY and CDR2 SVGAGI. The ends were cut back, 8 bases at V and 2 bases at J, with 11 bases in the middle. The CDR3 reads CASLGGVTDTQYF. The CDR3 coding sequence is TGTGCCAGCCTGGGGGGAGTCACAGATACGCAGTATTTT.

The chain joins TRBV5-4 to TRBJ2-3, with D unresolved. This CDR3 spans 15 amino acids. Germline V gene data show CDR1 as SGHNT and CDR2 as YYREEE (reference sequence). V was trimmed by 4 bases and J by 2 bases, leaving 14 bases between them. The CDR3 sequence is CASSQQVSFTDTQYF. CDR3 sequence (DNA): TGTGCCAGCAGCCAACAAGTTTCTTTCACAGATACGCAGTATTTT. Full variable domain (missing parts from reference TRBV5-4 and TRBJ2-3): ETGVTQSPTHLIKTRGQQVTLRCSSQSGHNTVSWYQQALGQGPQFIFQYYREEENGRGNFPPRFSGLQFPNYSSELNVNALELDDSALYLCASSQQVSFTDTQYFGPGTRLTVL.

This clonotype was recorded at least ten times. This chain uses TRBV28 with TRBJ1-5; D ambiguous. V lost 11 bases to trimming and J lost 0 bases, with 17 bases between them. This CDR3 has 15 amino acids. The germline V gene has CDR1 MDHEN and CDR2 SYDVKM. The CDR3, as DNA: TGTGCCGCGGCTTCCCTGGGGAATAGCAATCAGCCCCAGCATTTT. Translation: CAAASLGNSNQPQHF. Together with reference TRBV28 and TRBJ1-5, the CDR3 gives the full variable domain: DVKVTQSSRYLVKRTGEKVFLECVQDMDHENMFWYRQDPGLGLRLIYFSYDVKMKEKGDIPEGYSVSREKKERFSLILESASTNQTSMYLCAAASLGNSNQPQHFGDGTRLSIL.

This clonotype was counted at least ten times. This sequence joins TRBV7-2 and TRBJ2-2; maybe TRBD1 (5 bases). The CDR3 has 14 amino acids. Germline CDR1 SGHTA, CDR2 FQGNSA. The V end was cut by 4 bases, the J end by 6 bases, with 12 bases between. CDR3 region: CASSSLTRAGELFF. DNA of the CDR3: TGTGCCAGCAGCTCGCTGACCAGGGCCGGGGAGCTGTTTTTT. Supplemented by reference TRBV7-2 and TRBJ2-2, the full variable domain reads GAGVSQSPSNKVTEKGKDVELRCDPISGHTALYWYRQSLGQGLEFLIYFQGNSAPDKSGLPSDRFSAERTGGSVSTLTIQRTQQEDSAVYLCASSSLTRAGELFFGEGSRLTVL.

The chain is built from TRBV4-1 and TRBJ2-7, with 11 bases lining up with TRBD1. Germline-derived CDR1 and CDR2 are MGHRA and YSYEKL. V lost 4 bases to trimming and J lost 0 bases; unmatched junction nucleotides: 8. The CDR3 runs 17 residues. The chain's CDR3 is CASSLPSGTGGSYEQYF. DNA of the CDR3: TGCGCCAGCAGCCTTCCGTCCGGGACAGGGGGCTCCTACGAGCAGTACTTC.

By share, this clonotype counts as medium-sized. This chain connects TRBV4-1 to TRBJ1-1; 10 nucleotides agree with TRBD1. This CDR3 contains 18 residues. Looked up from germline, CDR1 is MGHRA and CDR2 is YSYEKL. The V and J ends lost 1 base and 1 base, in that order; junction bases with no gene match: 9. DNA of the CDR3: TGCGCCAGCAGCCAAGTCCTATCGAGACAGGGGGCGAACACTGAAGCTTTCTTT. Residues: CASSQVLSRQGANTEAFF.

This clonotype came up a few times. This chain joins TRBV7-6 and TRBJ2-2, with 8 bases identical to TRBD1. This CDR3 has 16 amino acids. Trimming took 5 bases from V and 1 from J; bases not matched to a gene: 6. From germline, CDR1 is SGHVS and CDR2 FNYEAQ. The CDR3 region has the DNA TGTGCCAGCAGCCAGGGGGCGGAGCTGAACACCGGGGAGCTGTTTTTT. It codes for CASSQGAELNTGELFF.

This clonotype was seen repeatedly, ten times or more. The rearrangement joins TRBV19 to TRBJ1-6; D remains ambiguous. The germline gives CDR1 LNHDA, CDR2 SQIVND (reference sequence). This CDR3 is 16 amino acids long. Deletions cut 3 bases from V and 0 bases from J, with 9 bases between. The CDR3 nucleotides are TGTGCCAGTAGTATCGGCAGGAACTCCTATAATTCACCCCTCCACTTT. Translated: CASSIGRNSYNSPLHF.

This clonotype is classed as medium-sized (0.01 to 0.1%). The rearrangement uses TRBV4-3 and TRBJ2-3; D is unresolved. The CDR3 is 14 amino acids. With 4 bases removed from V and 1 base from J, the gap between germline ends came to 9 bases. Germline CDR1 and CDR2: LGHNA and YSLEER. CDR3 loop: CASSPLRGTDTQYF. The CDR3 coding sequence is TGCGCCAGCAGCCCGCTAAGGGGCACAGATACGCAGTATTTT.

This clonotype is judged medium-sized (0.01 to 0.1%). The chain joins TRBV7-6 to TRBJ2-5; D gene uncertain. Per the germline V gene, CDR1 is SGHVS and CDR2 is FNYEAQ. V lost 6 bases and J 1 base, leaving 15 bases between the germline ends. This CDR3 spans 15 amino acids. CDR3 bases: TGTGCCAGCAGGAGGATTGTGGCGAGCCAAGAGACCCAGTACTTC. Amino acids: CASRRIVASQETQYF.

This clonotype is termed medium-sized. The chain couples TRBV2 to TRBJ1-4; TRBD1 matches at 7 bases. The trim removed 6 bases at V and 4 bases at J, leaving 5 bases unmatched. From germline, CDR1 is SNHLY and CDR2 FYNNEI. CDR3 size: 14 residues. CDR3 loop: CASSGGQFNEKLFF. The CDR3 region has the DNA TGTGCCAGCAGCGGGGGACAGTTTAATGAAAAACTGTTTTTT.

In this sample, this clonotype is medium-sized. J is TRBJ1-5 and V is TRBV30, with a tentative D call TRBD1 (5 bases). This CDR3 has 16 residues. Per the germline V gene, CDR1 is GTSNPN and CDR2 is SVGIG (reference sequence). V lost 1 base and J lost 4, with 17 bases in between. CDR3 sequence (DNA): TGTGCCTGGAGTGCATACGCAGGGTCGCGTAATCAGCCCCAGCATTTT. Its protein product is CAWSAYAGSRNQPQHF. Using reference TRBV30 and TRBJ1-5 for the parts outside the CDR3, the full variable domain is SQTIHQWPATLVQPVGSPLSLECTVEGTSNPNLYWYRQAAGRGLQLLFYSVGIGQISSEVPQNLSASRPQDRQFILSSKKLLLSDSGFYLCAWSAYAGSRNQPQHFGDGTRLSIL.

This chain joins TRBV6-5 and TRBJ2-7, with D possibly TRBD2 on 5 matching bases. The CDR3 has 16 residues. Germline V gene lookup returns CDR1 MNHEY and CDR2 SVGAGI. With 2 bases removed from V and 0 bases from J, the gap between germline ends came to 14 bases. The CDR3 region is CASSYQGGPSSYEQYF. Here the CDR3 DNA reads TGTGCCAGCAGTTACCAAGGCGGGCCGAGCTCCTACGAGCAGTACTTC.

This clonotype is medium-sized. This chain joins TRBV11-3 and TRBJ1-1, with a possible D match to TRBD1 (5 bases). Trimming pared 4 bases from V and 4 bases from J, leaving 19 bases between. CDR3 length equals 16 residues. From germline, CDR1 is SGHNT and CDR2 YENEEA. This CDR3 reads CASSSEGKGGPTEAFF. DNA for the CDR3: TGTGCCAGCAGCTCAGAGGGGAAGGGCGGCCCCACTGAAGCTTTCTTT.

Sample share makes this clonotype medium-sized. The rearrangement links TRBV5-1 to TRBJ1-2, with D possibly being TRBD1 (5 bases). Germline V gene sequence: CDR1 SGHRS, CDR2 YFSETQ. V lost 4 bases and J 2 bases, leaving 9 bases between the germline ends. The CDR3 spans 13 residues. CDR3: CASSGGKNYGYTF. The CDR3 DNA sequence: TGCGCCAGCAGCGGGGGGAAGAACTATGGCTACACCTTC.

This clonotype occurred many times. The chain has TRBV19 and TRBJ1-4; D unresolved. The CDR3 contains 15 residues. CDR1 is LNHDA, CDR2 SQIVND, per germline (reference sequence). Trimming pared 5 bases from V and 0 bases from J, leaving 10 bases between. CDR3 DNA: TGTGCCAGTAGTCCGTCTGCGACAACTAATGAAAAACTGTTTTTT. It is translated as CASSPSATTNEKLFF. The full variable domain, its missing parts supplied by reference TRBV19 and TRBJ1-4, is DGGITQSPKYLFRKEGQNVTLSCEQNLNHDAMYWYRQDPGQGLRLIYYSQIVNDFQKGDIAEGYSVSREKKESFPLTVTSAQKNPTAFYLCASSPSATTNEKLFFGSGTQLSVL.

This clonotype was counted many times. The V gene is TRBV20-1, the J gene TRBJ2-5; D is unresolved. Deletions cut 4 bases from V and 1 base from J, with 13 bases between. Germline-derived CDR1 and CDR2 are DFQATT and SNEGSKA (reference sequence). The CDR3 sequence is 14 residues long. The CDR3 nucleotides are TGCAGTGCTATCCGTAGTAGAATCCAAGAGACCCAGTACTTC. Translating it yields CSAIRSRIQETQYF.

By its share, this clonotype is medium-sized. The chain is built from TRBV7-8 and TRBJ2-7; D perhaps matches TRBD2 (6 bases). Per the germline V gene, CDR1 is SGHVS and CDR2 is FQNEAQ. The CDR3 length is 15 residues. Trimming stripped 1 base from V and 3 bases from J, with 13 bases between. The CDR3 protein is CASSLGDSGSYEQYF. The CDR3 region has the DNA TGTGCCAGCAGCTTAGGTGATAGCGGAAGCTACGAGCAGTACTTC.

V gene TRBV20-1 combines with J gene TRBJ2-3; D assignment may be TRBD1 or TRBD2 (5 bases each). The germline V gene encodes CDR1 DFQATT and CDR2 SNEGSKA (reference sequence). Trimming cost V 3 bases and J 0 bases, with 7 bases left between them. The CDR3 contains 13 residues. The CDR3 DNA reads TGCAGTGCTAGGAGGGGAAGCACAGATACGCAGTATTTT. This codes for CSARRGSTDTQYF.